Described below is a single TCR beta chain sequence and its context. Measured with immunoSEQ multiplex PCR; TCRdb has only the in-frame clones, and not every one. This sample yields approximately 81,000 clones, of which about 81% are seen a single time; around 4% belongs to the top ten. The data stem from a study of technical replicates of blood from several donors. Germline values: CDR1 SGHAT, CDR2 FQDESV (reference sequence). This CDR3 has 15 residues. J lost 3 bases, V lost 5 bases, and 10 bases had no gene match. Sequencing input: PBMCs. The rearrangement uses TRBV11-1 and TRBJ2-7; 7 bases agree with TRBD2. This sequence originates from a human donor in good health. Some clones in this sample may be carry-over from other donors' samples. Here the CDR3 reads CASSLLRGVGYEQYF. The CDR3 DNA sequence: TGTGCCAGCAGCCTCCTCCGGGGGGTAGGCTACGAGCAGTACTTC.